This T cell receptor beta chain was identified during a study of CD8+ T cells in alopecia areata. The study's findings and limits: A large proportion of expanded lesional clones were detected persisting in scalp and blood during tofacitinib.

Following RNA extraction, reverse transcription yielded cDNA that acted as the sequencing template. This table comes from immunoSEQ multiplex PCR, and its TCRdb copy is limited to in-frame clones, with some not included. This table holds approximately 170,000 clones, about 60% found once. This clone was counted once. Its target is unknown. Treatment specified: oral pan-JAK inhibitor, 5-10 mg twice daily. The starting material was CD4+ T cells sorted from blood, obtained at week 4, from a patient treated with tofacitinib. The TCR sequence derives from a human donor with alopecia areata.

DNA for the CDR3: TGCAGCGTGAGGGACGTGGTAGGACAGGGAGAGTCAACAGAGACCCAGTACTTC. This sequence encodes CSVRDVVGQGESTETQYF. The chain joins TRBV29-1 to TRBJ2-5, with 8 bases matching TRBD1. Germline V CDR1 and CDR2: SQVTM, ANQGSEA. V was clipped by 6 bases and J by 4 bases; unmatched bases: 22. CDR3 size: 18 residues. The full variable domain, completed using reference TRBV29-1 and TRBJ2-5, is SAVISQKPSRDICQRGTSLTIQCQVDSQVTMMFWYRQQPGQSLTLIATANQGSEATYESGFVIDKFPISRPNLTFSTLTVSNMSPEDSSIYLCSVRDVVGQGESTETQYFGPGTRLLVL.